This is a list of T cell receptor beta chains from one sample in a study of OX40 agonist ivuxolimab in advanced cancers. Using immunoSEQ multiplex PCR, the repertoire was profiled, and TCRdb retains in-frame clones only, with some absent. The profile shows about 73,000 clones, about nine tenths of them singletons. The source material was CD4+ or CD8+ T cells sorted from blood, sampled in a trial of the OX40 agonist ivuxolimab. The receptors were sampled from an adult with an advanced solid tumor such as melanoma, head and neck, liver or kidney cancer. The CDR3 runs from the conserved cysteine through the conserved F or W. A D gene is named only where the DNA matches it firmly. Clone size is not always given. Where it is, it says once, few, many or a class for expanded clones.

v_gene	j_gene	abundance	d_gene	CDR3aa	CDR3nt
TRBV2	TRBJ2-1	-	-	CASGGSYNEQFF	TGTGCCAGCGGGGGTTCCTACAATGAGCAGTTCTTC
TRBV6-6	TRBJ2-1	-	-	CASMVPPKQFF	TGTGCCAGCATGGTGCCGCCCAAGCAGTTCTTC
TRBV28	TRBJ1-5	-	TRBD1	CASSLYTGGGYQPQHF	TGTGCCAGCAGTTTATATACAGGGGGCGGCTATCAGCCCCAGCATTTT
TRBV9	TRBJ1-3	-	-	CASSVNGGSGNTIYF	TGTGCCAGCAGCGTAAACGGGGGGTCTGGAAACACCATATATTTT
TRBV15	TRBJ2-1	-	TRBD1	CATSRTGQGLNEQFF	TGTGCCACCAGCCGTACGGGACAGGGGCTGAATGAGCAGTTCTTC
TRBV5-6	TRBJ1-3	-	TRBD1	CASSFDRAGNTIYF	TGTGCCAGCAGCTTTGACAGGGCTGGAAACACCATATATTTT
TRBV10-3	TRBJ2-7	-	-	CAISERGTGEQYF	TGTGCCATCAGTGAGCGAGGAACGGGCGAGCAGTACTTC
TRBV18	TRBJ2-5	-	-	CASSPPNRVQETQYF	TGTGCCAGCTCACCACCGAACCGGGTCCAAGAGACCCAGTACTTC
TRBV5-1	TRBJ2-1	-	TRBD1	CASSRRQGTGNEQFF	TGCGCCAGCAGTCGTCGACAGGGAACGGGTAATGAGCAGTTCTTC
TRBV29-1	TRBJ2-1	few	-	CSVAQGPESSVEQFF	TGCAGCGTTGCCCAGGGACCCGAGTCCTCAGTTGAGCAGTTCTTC
TRBV30	TRBJ1-1	-	-	CAWSVKSRRNTEAFF	TGTGCCTGGAGTGTAAAATCCCGGAGGAACACTGAAGCTTTCTTT
TRBV6-5	TRBJ2-5	-	-	CASRPGGKETQYF	TGTGCCAGCAGGCCCGGAGGGAAGGAGACCCAGTACTTC
TRBV7-9	TRBJ2-7	-	-	CASSLSPPMTPRQYF	TGTGCCAGCAGCTTATCCCCCCCCATGACCCCCCGGCAGTACTTC
TRBV19	TRBJ1-2	-	-	CASSTIGQPYGYTF	TGTGCCAGTAGTACCATCGGGCAGCCCTATGGCTACACCTTC
TRBV7-9	TRBJ2-5	-	TRBD2	CASSPGTSGETQYF	TGTGCCAGCAGCCCCGGGACTAGCGGTGAGACCCAGTACTTC
TRBV30	TRBJ1-6	-	TRBD1	CAWNSWAGQYNSPLHF	TGTGCCTGGAATTCCTGGGCGGGACAGTATAATTCACCCCTCCACTTT
TRBV28	TRBJ1-1	once	TRBD1	CASSSWDRGSTEAFF	TGTGCCAGCAGTTCCTGGGACAGGGGCTCCACTGAAGCTTTCTTT
TRBV6-5	TRBJ1-1	-	-	CASSKQRGAEAFF	TGTGCCAGCAGCAAGCAAAGAGGGGCTGAAGCTTTCTTT
TRBV27	TRBJ1-5	-	TRBD1	CASRTGEFQPQHF	TGTGCCAGCAGGACAGGGGAATTCCAGCCCCAGCATTTT
TRBV10-3	TRBJ2-2	-	TRBD2	CAISEAGGTGELFF	TGTGCCATCAGTGAAGCGGGAGGCACCGGGGAGCTGTTTTTT
TRBV7-9	TRBJ1-4	-	TRBD1	CASSLGSTGGATNEKLFF	TGTGCCAGCAGCTTAGGATCGACAGGGGGAGCAACTAATGAAAAACTGTTTTTT
TRBV6-6	TRBJ1-5	-	-	CASNPGRLGNQPQHF	TGTGCCAGCAATCCGGGACGTCTAGGCAATCAGCCCCAGCATTTT
TRBV28	TRBJ2-1	-	TRBD2	CASRGVDRNEQFF	TGTGCCAGCCGGGGGGTAGATCGCAATGAGCAGTTCTTC
TRBV29-1	TRBJ2-1	-	TRBD1	CSVDGPLRDRAGNEQFF	TGCAGCGTTGATGGCCCCCTCCGGGACAGGGCCGGCAATGAGCAGTTCTTC
TRBV6-1	TRBJ2-1	-	TRBD2	CASSEEVGGSSYNEQFF	TGTGCCAGCAGTGAAGAGGTGGGCGGGAGCTCCTACAATGAGCAGTTCTTC
TRBV10-1	TRBJ2-3	-	-	CASSEFGPSAGPDTQYF	TGCGCCAGCAGTGAGTTTGGTCCGTCAGCCGGCCCAGATACGCAGTATTTT
TRBV27	TRBJ2-2	-	TRBD1	CASRTSRTGSTGELFF	TGTGCCAGCAGAACCTCCAGGACAGGGAGCACCGGGGAGCTGTTTTTT
TRBV18	TRBJ1-5	few	-	CASSLRDGDNQPQHF	TGTGCCAGCTCACTCCGGGACGGCGACAATCAGCCCCAGCATTTT
TRBV9	TRBJ2-2	few	-	CASSVGRPTGELFF	TGTGCCAGCAGCGTAGGAAGGCCCACCGGGGAGCTGTTTTTT
TRBV19	TRBJ1-1	-	TRBD1	CASSMRTGNTEAFF	TGTGCCAGTAGTATGAGGACAGGGAACACTGAAGCTTTCTTT
TRBV7-9	TRBJ2-1	-	TRBD1	CASGGLGQVGLNEQFF	TGTGCCAGCGGCGGGCTGGGACAGGTTGGTTTGAATGAGCAGTTCTTC
TRBV5-1	TRBJ1-2	-	-	CASSLATGHYGYTF	TGCGCCAGCAGCTTGGCTACAGGGCACTATGGCTACACCTTC
TRBV6-6	TRBJ2-5	-	TRBD1	CASSQGQGRQETQYF	TGTGCCAGCAGTCAAGGACAGGGGCGACAAGAGACCCAGTACTTC
TRBV6-4	TRBJ2-2	-	-	CASSDSLYANTGELFF	TGTGCCAGCAGTGACTCTCTGTACGCGAACACCGGGGAGCTGTTTTTT
TRBV11-1	TRBJ2-3	-	-	CASSVSGPSTDTQYF	TGTGCCAGCTCAGTATCGGGGCCCAGCACAGATACGCAGTATTTT
TRBV7-9	TRBJ2-5	few	TRBD2	CASSLSLAGGKETQYF	TGTGCCAGCAGCCTAAGCCTAGCGGGGGGGAAAGAGACCCAGTACTTC
TRBV27	TRBJ1-6	few	-	CASSQTEYNSPLHF	TGTGCCAGCAGTCAGACAGAGTATAATTCACCCCTCCACTTT
TRBV30	TRBJ2-5	-	TRBD2	CAWGGTRETQYF	TGTGCCTGGGGGGGGACTAGAGAGACCCAGTACTTC
TRBV6-6	TRBJ1-4	-	-	CASTPNFKGEKLFF	TGTGCCAGCACCCCCAACTTCAAAGGGGAAAAACTGTTTTTT
TRBV4-1	TRBJ2-1	-	-	CASSRTEYNEQFF	TGCGCCAGCAGCCGGACTGAGTACAATGAGCAGTTCTTC
TRBV7-3	TRBJ1-5	-	-	CASSPDQEFGQPQHF	TGTGCCAGCAGCCCGGACCAGGAATTTGGTCAGCCCCAGCATTTT
TRBV2	TRBJ2-7	-	TRBD1	CASRPGQGVNEQYF	TGTGCCAGCAGACCGGGACAGGGAGTCAACGAGCAGTACTTC
TRBV5-4	TRBJ1-4	-	-	CASSLFQAGPREKLFF	TGTGCCAGCAGCTTGTTTCAGGCGGGCCCGAGGGAAAAACTGTTTTTT
TRBV19	TRBJ1-1	-	TRBD1	CASSIPGTGGRRAFF	TGTGCCAGTAGTATCCCCGGGACAGGAGGCCGGAGGGCTTTCTTT
TRBV5-5	TRBJ2-1	-	-	CASSLRSNEQFF	TGTGCCAGCAGCTTACGGAGCAATGAGCAGTTCTTC
TRBV2	TRBJ1-6	once	-	CASRATRINNSPLHF	TGTGCCAGCAGGGCCACAAGAATCAATAATTCACCCCTCCACTTT
TRBV28	TRBJ1-2	-	-	CASSLNYGYTF	TGTGCCAGCAGTCTTAACTATGGCTACACCTTC
TRBV5-6	TRBJ1-5	-	TRBD1	CASSLGQGKQPQHF	TGTGCCAGCAGCTTGGGACAGGGCAAACAGCCCCAGCATTTT
TRBV7-9	TRBJ1-5	-	-	CASSFGERGQPQHF	TGTGCCAGCAGCTTCGGGGAAAGGGGACAGCCCCAGCATTTT
TRBV6-6	TRBJ1-1	-	-	CASSPQENTEAFF	TGTGCCAGCAGCCCCCAGGAGAACACTGAAGCTTTCTTT
TRBV18	TRBJ1-1	-	-	CASSAGANTEAFF	TGTGCCAGCTCAGCGGGGGCGAACACTGAAGCTTTCTTT